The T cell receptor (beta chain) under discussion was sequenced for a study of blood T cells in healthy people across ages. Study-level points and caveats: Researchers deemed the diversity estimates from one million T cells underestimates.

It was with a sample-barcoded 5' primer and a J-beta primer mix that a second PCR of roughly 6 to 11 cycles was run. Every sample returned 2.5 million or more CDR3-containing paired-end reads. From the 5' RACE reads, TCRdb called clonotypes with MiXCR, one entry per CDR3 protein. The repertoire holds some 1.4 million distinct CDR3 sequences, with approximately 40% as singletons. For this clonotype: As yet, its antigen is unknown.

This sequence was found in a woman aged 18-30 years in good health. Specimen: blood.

The CDR3 DNA is TGTGCCAGCTCCGGGACTAGGACAACAGATACGCAGTATTTT. Encoded protein: CASSGTRTTDTQYF. The rearrangement uses TRBV18 and TRBJ2-3, with 8 bases fitting TRBD2. CDR1 is KGHSH, CDR2 LQKENI, per germline. The CDR3 contains 14 residues. V trimming: 6 bases; J trimming: 3 bases; junction bases outside the gene matches: 5.